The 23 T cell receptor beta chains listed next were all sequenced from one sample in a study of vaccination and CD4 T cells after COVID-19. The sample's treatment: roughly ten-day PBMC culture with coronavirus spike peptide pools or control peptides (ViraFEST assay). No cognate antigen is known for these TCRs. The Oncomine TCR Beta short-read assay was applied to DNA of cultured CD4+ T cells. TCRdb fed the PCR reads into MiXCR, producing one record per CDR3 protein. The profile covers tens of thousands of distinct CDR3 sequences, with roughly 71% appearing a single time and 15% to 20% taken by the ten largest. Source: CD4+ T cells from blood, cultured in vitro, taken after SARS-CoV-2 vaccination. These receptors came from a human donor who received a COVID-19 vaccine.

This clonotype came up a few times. The CDR3 sequence: CASSSGQGLRGYTF. The CDR3 DNA follows: TGTGCCAGCAGCTCTGGACAGGGGCTGAGGGGCTACACCTTC. V usage is TRBV5-4 and J usage is TRBJ1-2, with 9 bases matching TRBD1. The germline CDR1 and CDR2 sequences are SGHNT and YYREEE (reference sequence). The CDR3 is 14 amino acids. Trimming took 3 bases from V and 8 from J; bases not matched to a gene: 8.

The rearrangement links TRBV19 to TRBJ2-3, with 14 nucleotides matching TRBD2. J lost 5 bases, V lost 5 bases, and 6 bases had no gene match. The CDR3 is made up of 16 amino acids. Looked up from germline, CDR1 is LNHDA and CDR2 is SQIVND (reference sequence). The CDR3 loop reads CASSPGLAGEVDTQYF. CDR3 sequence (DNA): TGTGCCAGTAGTCCGGGACTAGCGGGGGAGGTAGATACGCAGTATTTT. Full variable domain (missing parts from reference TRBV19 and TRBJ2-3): DGGITQSPKYLFRKEGQNVTLSCEQNLNHDAMYWYRQDPGQGLRLIYYSQIVNDFQKGDIAEGYSVSREKKESFPLTVTSAQKNPTAFYLCASSPGLAGEVDTQYFGPGTRLTVL.

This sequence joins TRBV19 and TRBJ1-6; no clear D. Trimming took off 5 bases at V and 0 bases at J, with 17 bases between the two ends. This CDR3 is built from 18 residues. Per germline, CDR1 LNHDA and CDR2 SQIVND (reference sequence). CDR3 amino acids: CASSPSRRASSYNSPLHF. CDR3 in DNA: TGTGCCAGTAGTCCCTCACGGAGGGCCTCCTCCTATAATTCACCCCTCCACTTT.

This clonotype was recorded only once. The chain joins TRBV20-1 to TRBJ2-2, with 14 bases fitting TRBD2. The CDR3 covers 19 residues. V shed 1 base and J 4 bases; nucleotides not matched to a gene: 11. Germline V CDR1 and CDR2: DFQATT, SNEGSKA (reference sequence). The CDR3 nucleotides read TGCAGTGCTAGAGCCACCTGGAAGACTAGCGGGGGGGTCACCGGGGAGCTGTTTTTT. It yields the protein CSARATWKTSGGVTGELFF.

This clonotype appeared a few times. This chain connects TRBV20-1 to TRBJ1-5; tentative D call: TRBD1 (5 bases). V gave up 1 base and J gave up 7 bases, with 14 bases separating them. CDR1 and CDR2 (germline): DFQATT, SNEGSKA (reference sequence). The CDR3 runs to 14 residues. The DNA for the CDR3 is TGCAGTGCTAGAGTTGGGGCAGAGGGCCAGCCCCAGCATTTT. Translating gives CSARVGAEGQPQHF.

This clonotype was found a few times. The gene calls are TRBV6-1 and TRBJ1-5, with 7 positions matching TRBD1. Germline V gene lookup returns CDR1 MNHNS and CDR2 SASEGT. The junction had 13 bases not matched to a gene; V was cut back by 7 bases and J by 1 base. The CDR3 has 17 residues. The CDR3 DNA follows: TGTGCCAGCAAAGGGGGAGGGGGCCCTCCCAGCAATCAGCCCCAGCATTTT. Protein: CASKGGGGPPSNQPQHF.

For the CDR3, the DNA is TGTGCCAGCAGTTTTATTATGACTAGCGGGGGATCCACCGGGGAGCTGTTTTTT. Protein product: CASSFIMTSGGSTGELFF. V usage is TRBV12-3 or TRBV12-4 and J usage is TRBJ2-2; 12 nucleotides line up with TRBD2. The CDR3 spans 18 residues. With 3 bases clipped from V and 4 bases from J, the junction kept 9 bases outside the gene matches.

CDR3 sequence (DNA): TGCGCCAGCAGCCAGGCACAACAGGTCTCGAGCTATGGCTACACCTTC. Protein: CASSQAQQVSSYGYTF. The rearrangement joins TRBV4-1 to TRBJ1-2; maybe TRBD1 (5 bases). In germline, CDR1 is MGHRA, CDR2 YSYEKL. The CDR3 length is 16 residues. The ends were cut back, 3 bases at V and 4 bases at J, with 18 bases in the middle.

The CDR3 region is CASSFSRGNYGYTF. CDR3 in DNA: TGTGCCAGCAGTTTTAGCCGGGGGAACTATGGCTACACCTTC. The rearrangement uses TRBV27 and TRBJ1-2; TRBD1 might be the D (5 bases). V lost 3 bases, J lost 2 bases, and 10 bases lay in between. Germline loops: CDR1 MNHEY, CDR2 SMNVEV (reference sequence). This CDR3 has 14 residues.

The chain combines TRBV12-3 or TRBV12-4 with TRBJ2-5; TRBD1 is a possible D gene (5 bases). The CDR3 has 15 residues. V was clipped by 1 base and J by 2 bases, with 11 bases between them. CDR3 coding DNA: TGTGCCAGCAGTTTAGGTGGGGCCCTGCAAGAGACCCAGTACTTC. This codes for CASSLGGALQETQYF.

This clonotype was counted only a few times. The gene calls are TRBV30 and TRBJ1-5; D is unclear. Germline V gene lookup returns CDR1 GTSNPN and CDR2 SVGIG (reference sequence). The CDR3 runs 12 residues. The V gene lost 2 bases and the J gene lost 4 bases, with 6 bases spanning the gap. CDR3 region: CAWSKGNQPQHF. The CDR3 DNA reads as TGTGCCTGGAGTAAGGGTAATCAGCCCCAGCATTTT.

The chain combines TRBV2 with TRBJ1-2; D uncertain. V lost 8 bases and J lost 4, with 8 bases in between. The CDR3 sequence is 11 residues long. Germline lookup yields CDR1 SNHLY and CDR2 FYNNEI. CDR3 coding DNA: TGTGCCAGCCGGGAGGGCTATGGCTACACCTTC. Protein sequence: CASREGYGYTF.

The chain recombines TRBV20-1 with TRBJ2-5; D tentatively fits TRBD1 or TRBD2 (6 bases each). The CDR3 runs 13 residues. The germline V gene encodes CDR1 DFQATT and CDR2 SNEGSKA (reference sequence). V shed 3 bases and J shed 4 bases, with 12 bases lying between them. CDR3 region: CSASSGRGETQYF. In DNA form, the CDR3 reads TGCAGTGCTAGTAGCGGCAGGGGAGAGACCCAGTACTTC.

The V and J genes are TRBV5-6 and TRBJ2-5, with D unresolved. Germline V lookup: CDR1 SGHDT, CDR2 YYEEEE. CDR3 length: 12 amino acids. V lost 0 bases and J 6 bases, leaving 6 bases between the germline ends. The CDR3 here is CASSLAWQTQYF. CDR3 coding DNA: TGTGCCAGCAGCTTGGCTTGGCAGACCCAGTACTTC.

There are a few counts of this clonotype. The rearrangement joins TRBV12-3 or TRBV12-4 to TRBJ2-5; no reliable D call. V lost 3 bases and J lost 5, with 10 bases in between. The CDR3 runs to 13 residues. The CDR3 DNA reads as TGTGCCAGCAGTTTTACCGGTGCGGAGACCCAGTACTTC. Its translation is CASSFTGAETQYF.

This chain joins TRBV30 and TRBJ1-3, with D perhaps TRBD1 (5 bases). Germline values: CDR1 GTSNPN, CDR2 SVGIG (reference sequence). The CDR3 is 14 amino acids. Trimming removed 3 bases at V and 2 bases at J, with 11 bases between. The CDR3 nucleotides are TGTGCCTGGAGCCTAGGGGAAACTGGAAACACCATATATTTT. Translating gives CAWSLGETGNTIYF.

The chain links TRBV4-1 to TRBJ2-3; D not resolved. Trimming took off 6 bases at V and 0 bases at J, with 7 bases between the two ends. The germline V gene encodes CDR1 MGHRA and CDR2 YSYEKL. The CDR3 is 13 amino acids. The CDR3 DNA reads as TGCGCCAGCAGGGAAGGGAGCACAGATACGCAGTATTTT. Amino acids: CASREGSTDTQYF.

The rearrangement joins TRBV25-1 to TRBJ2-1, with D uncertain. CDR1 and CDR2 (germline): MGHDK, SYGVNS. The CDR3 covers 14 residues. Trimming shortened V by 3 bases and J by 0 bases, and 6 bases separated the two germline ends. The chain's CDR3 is CASSDSSSYNEQFF. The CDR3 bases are TGTGCCAGCAGTGATAGTAGCTCCTACAATGAGCAGTTCTTC. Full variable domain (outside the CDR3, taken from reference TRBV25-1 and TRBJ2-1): EADIYQTPRYLVIGTGKKITLECSQTMGHDKMYWYQQDPGMELHLIHYSYGVNSTEKGDLSSESTVSRIRTEHFPLTLESARPSHTSQYLCASSDSSSYNEQFFGPGTRLTVL.

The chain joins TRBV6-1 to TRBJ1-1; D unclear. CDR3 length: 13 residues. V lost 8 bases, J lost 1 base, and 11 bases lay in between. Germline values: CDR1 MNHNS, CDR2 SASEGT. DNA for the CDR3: TGTGCCAGCGGAGGTTTCGGGAACACTGAAGCTTTCTTT. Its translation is CASGGFGNTEAFF.

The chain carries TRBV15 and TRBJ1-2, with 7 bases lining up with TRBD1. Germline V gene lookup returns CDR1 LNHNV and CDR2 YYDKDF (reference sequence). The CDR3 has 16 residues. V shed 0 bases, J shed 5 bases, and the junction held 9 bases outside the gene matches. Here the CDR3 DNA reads TGTGCCACCAGCAGAGAAGTATCAGGGGGAAGTTATGGCTACACCTTC. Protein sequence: CATSREVSGGSYGYTF.

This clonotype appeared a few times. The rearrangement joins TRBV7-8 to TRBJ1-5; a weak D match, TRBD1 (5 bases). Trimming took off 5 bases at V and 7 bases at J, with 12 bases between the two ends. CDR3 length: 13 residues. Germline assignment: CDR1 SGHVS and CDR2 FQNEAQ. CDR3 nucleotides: TGTGCCAGCAGCCCGGGGGTCCGGCAGCCCCAGCATTTT. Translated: CASSPGVRQPQHF. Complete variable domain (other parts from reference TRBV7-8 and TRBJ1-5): GAGVSQSPRYKVAKRGQDVALRCDPISGHVSLFWYQQALGQGPEFLTYFQNEAQLDKSGLPSDRFFAERPEGSVSTLKIQRTQQEDSAVYLCASSPGVRQPQHFGDGTRLSIL.

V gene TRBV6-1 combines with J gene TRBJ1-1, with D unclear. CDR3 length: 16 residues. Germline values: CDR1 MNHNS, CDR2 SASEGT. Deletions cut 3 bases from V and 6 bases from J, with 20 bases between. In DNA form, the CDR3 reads TGTGCCAGCAGTGATACCCAGGCGAGTGGCCGTCCTGAAGCTTTCTTT. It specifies CASSDTQASGRPEAFF.

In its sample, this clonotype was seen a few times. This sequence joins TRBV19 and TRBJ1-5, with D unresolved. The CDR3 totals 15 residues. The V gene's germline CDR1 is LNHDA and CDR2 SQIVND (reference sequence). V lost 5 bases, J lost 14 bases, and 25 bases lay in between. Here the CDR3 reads CASSFTAGLRVPKHF. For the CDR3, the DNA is TGTGCCAGTAGTTTTACAGCCGGGCTCCGGGTTCCAAAGCATTTT.